What follows are 29 T cell receptor beta chains derived from one specimen sequenced in a study of cytomegalovirus exposure and HLA in healthy donors. In the PCR, 60 Vbeta and 13 Jbeta primers were used. Using immunoSEQ multiplex PCR, the repertoire was profiled, and TCRdb retains in-frame clones only, with some absent. Of roughly 190,000 clones listed, approximately 79% are singletons. Sequencing input: PBMCs. The receptor source for this set is a girl between 10 and 17 years old in good health and CMV-seropositive.

This chain connects TRBV7-8 to TRBJ2-5, with D possibly matching TRBD2 (6 bases). The CDR3 sequence is 15 residues long. CDR1 SGHVS and CDR2 FQNEAQ come from the germline V gene. Trimming stripped 3 bases from V and 2 bases from J, with 13 bases between. The CDR3 sequence is CASSLGGRGQETQYF. The CDR3 DNA is TGTGCCAGCAGCTTGGGCGGGCGGGGACAAGAGACCCAGTACTTC.

This rearrangement joins TRBV4-1 to TRBJ2-6; a possible D gene is TRBD1 (6 bases). The CDR3 has 17 amino acids. Germline V gene sequence: CDR1 MGHRA, CDR2 YSYEKL. V was clipped by 2 bases and J by 4 bases, with 15 bases between them. CDR3 residues: CASSQIQGLSGANVLTF. CDR3 DNA sequence: TGCGCCAGCAGCCAAATCCAGGGGTTATCCGGGGCCAACGTCCTGACTTTC.

The DNA of the CDR3 is TGTGCCAGCAGCCCGGACTACCGAGGGGAGCAGTTCTTC. Its translation: CASSPDYRGEQFF. This chain joins TRBV5-4 and TRBJ2-1; tentatively, D is TRBD2 (6 bases). Looked up from germline, CDR1 is SGHNT and CDR2 is YYREEE (reference sequence). V lost 4 bases and J 10 bases, leaving 15 bases between the germline ends. The CDR3 contains 13 residues.

The gene calls are TRBV30 and TRBJ2-7; TRBD1 matches 7 bases. The germline CDR1 and CDR2 sequences are GTSNPN and SVGIG (reference sequence). Trimming took 2 bases from V and 3 from J; bases not matched to a gene: 7. This CDR3 is built from 14 residues. CDR3 in amino acids: CAWSWGQLDYEQYF. The DNA for the CDR3 is TGTGCCTGGAGTTGGGGACAGCTCGACTACGAGCAGTACTTC.

V is TRBV19 and J is TRBJ2-7, with D possibly matching TRBD1 (5 bases). V lost 3 bases, J lost 2 bases, and 11 bases lay in between. From germline, CDR1 is LNHDA and CDR2 SQIVND (reference sequence). This CDR3 comprises 14 residues. DNA for the CDR3: TGTGCCAGTAGTATGGGGCAGAAAGCCTACGAGCAGTACTTC. Its protein product is CASSMGQKAYEQYF.

The V gene is TRBV11-3, the J gene TRBJ2-1, with a possible D match to TRBD2 (5 bases). V lost 8 bases and J 8 bases, leaving 16 bases between the germline ends. Per the germline V gene, CDR1 is SGHNT and CDR2 is YENEEA. The CDR3 contains 13 residues. CDR3 amino acids: CASAGELFDEQFF. CDR3 bases: TGTGCCAGCGCCGGGGAACTGTTCGATGAGCAGTTCTTC.

This clone was seen only a few times. V usage is TRBV18 and J usage is TRBJ2-1, with 12 bases identical to TRBD2. V shed 2 bases, J shed 7 bases, and the junction held 9 bases outside the gene matches. CDR3 size: 17 residues. Germline assignment: CDR1 KGHSH and CDR2 LQKENI. CDR3 region: CASSPTLAGGTRNEQFF. CDR3 sequence (DNA): TGTGCCAGCTCACCAACACTAGCGGGGGGCACTCGGAATGAGCAGTTCTTC.

The chain employs TRBV4-1 and TRBJ2-5, with D possibly TRBD1 on 5 matching bases. Germline CDR1 reads MGHRA; CDR2 reads YSYEKL. This CDR3 has 13 residues. With 10 bases removed from V and 5 bases from J, the gap between germline ends came to 17 bases. As DNA, the CDR3 is TGCGCCACATGGCGTACCAAGGGGGAGACCCAGTACTTC. Its translation is CATWRTKGETQYF.

The CDR3 sequence: CASSLAMGGSGYTF. The CDR3 DNA is TGTGCCAGCAGCTTGGCCATGGGGGGAAGTGGCTACACCTTC. J is TRBJ1-2 and V is TRBV5-4; TRBD1 might be the D (5 bases). Germline V lookup: CDR1 SGHNT, CDR2 YYREEE (reference sequence). The CDR3 runs 14 residues. V was shortened by 0 bases and J by 7 bases, with 13 bases between the two germline ends.

The chain couples TRBV18 to TRBJ1-5, with TRBD1 as a possible D gene (6 bases). Germline V gene sequence: CDR1 KGHSH, CDR2 LQKENI. V lost 1 base to trimming and J lost 0 bases, with 10 bases between them. The length of the CDR3 is 16 residues. The CDR3 region is CASSPRTAYSNQPQHF. Here the CDR3 DNA reads TGTGCCAGCTCACCACGGACAGCGTATAGCAATCAGCCCCAGCATTTT.

In its sample, this clone was seen once. The chain carries TRBV6-5 and TRBJ1-1; a possible D gene is TRBD1 (5 bases). Germline lookup yields CDR1 MNHEY and CDR2 SVGAGI. Between the trimmed V and J ends, which lost 0 bases and 9 bases, there was a span of 11 bases. The CDR3 extends over 13 amino acids. The CDR3 spells CASSYSTPGQAFF. Here the CDR3 DNA reads TGTGCCAGCAGTTACTCGACTCCAGGGCAAGCTTTCTTT.

The rearrangement joins TRBV7-8 to TRBJ2-3, with a weak D call TRBD2 (5 bases). The V gene lost 3 bases and the J gene lost 4 bases, with 8 bases spanning the gap. Germline lookup yields CDR1 SGHVS and CDR2 FQNEAQ. CDR3 length equals 13 residues. CDR3 coding DNA: TGTGCCAGCAGCTTTTTCGGGGCAGATACGCAGTATTTT. It specifies CASSFFGADTQYF.

The CDR3 nucleotides read TGCGCCAGCAGCCAAGATAACAGTCCGGCCCTCCACTTT. The encoded protein is CASSQDNSPALHF. This sequence joins TRBV4-1 and TRBJ1-6; no firm D call. From germline, CDR1 is MGHRA and CDR2 YSYEKL. There are 13 residues in the CDR3. V was trimmed by 0 bases and J by 14 bases, leaving 11 bases between them.

The chain couples TRBV2 to TRBJ1-6; TRBD1 matches at 7 bases. This CDR3 region has 15 residues. The germline V gene has CDR1 SNHLY and CDR2 FYNNEI. V was pared by 7 bases and J by 7 bases, with 10 bases of the junction left unmatched. This chain's CDR3 is CASTIQGQGNSPLHF. The CDR3 DNA sequence: TGTGCCAGCACCATACAGGGGCAAGGCAATTCACCCCTCCACTTT.

This clone came up a few times. The chain uses TRBV11-3 and TRBJ2-7; D is possibly TRBD1 (5 bases). V lost 3 bases and J lost 2, with 14 bases in between. The CDR3 extends over 15 amino acids. CDR1 and CDR2 (germline): SGHNT, YENEEA. This CDR3 is CASSFPPPRAYEQYF. CDR3 coding DNA: TGTGCCAGCAGCTTTCCCCCCCCCAGGGCCTACGAGCAGTACTTC.

The chain employs TRBV6-5 and TRBJ2-5, with D possibly TRBD2 on 7 matching bases. This CDR3 has 14 amino acids. Trimming stripped 4 bases from V and 5 bases from J, with 14 bases between. Germline CDR1 reads MNHEY; CDR2 reads SVGAGI. The CDR3 region is CASSWDGGHETQYF. In DNA, the CDR3 is TGTGCCAGCAGTTGGGACGGGGGGCACGAGACCCAGTACTTC.

The chain couples TRBV27 to TRBJ2-7; TRBD2 matches at 12 bases. The CDR3 is made up of 17 amino acids. With 5 bases clipped from V and 0 bases from J, the junction kept 8 bases outside the gene matches. In germline, CDR1 is MNHEY, CDR2 SMNVEV (reference sequence). CDR3 sequence: CASSPRTSGASSYEQYF. The CDR3 bases are TGTGCCAGCAGTCCAAGGACTAGCGGGGCTAGCTCCTACGAGCAGTACTTC.

This clone appeared a few times. This chain uses TRBV6-1 with TRBJ2-3; 8 bases line up with TRBD1. The CDR3 spans 16 residues. Per the germline V gene, CDR1 is MNHNS and CDR2 is SASEGT. Trimming at V came to 1 base and at J to 0 bases, leaving 3 bases not matched to a gene. This CDR3 is CASSEGQGKSTDTQYF. CDR3 DNA: TGTGCCAGCAGTGAAGGACAGGGGAAAAGCACAGATACGCAGTATTTT.

The chain joins TRBV30 to TRBJ2-7; D ambiguous. Germline CDR1 is GTSNPN and CDR2 is SVGIG (reference sequence). Trimming stripped 3 bases from V and 3 bases from J, with 12 bases between. CDR3 size: 13 residues. The CDR3 coding sequence is TGTGCCTGGAGCCGCGAACACTACTACGAGCAGTACTTC. As protein: CAWSREHYYEQYF.

The chain recombines TRBV4-3 with TRBJ1-6, with TRBD1 matching 10 bases. Per germline, CDR1 LGHNA and CDR2 YSLEER. CDR3 size: 18 residues. After removal of 1 base from V and 6 bases from J, the junction contained 9 bases not matched to a gene. The DNA of the CDR3 is TGCGCCAGCAGCCAAGGGGACAGGGGCGCGCGCCTTAATTCACCCCTCCACTTT. It encodes CASSQGDRGARLNSPLHF.

The V and J genes are TRBV5-1 and TRBJ1-2; no clear D. Germline V CDR1 and CDR2: SGHRS, YFSETQ. Trimming removed 4 bases at V and 0 bases at J, with 16 bases between. The CDR3 runs to 16 residues. The CDR3 DNA follows: TGCGCCAGCAGCCGTGGGGAGGCCACAGCTAACTATGGCTACACCTTC. This sequence encodes CASSRGEATANYGYTF.

This clone was observed a handful of times. The chain employs TRBV7-2 and TRBJ1-2, with TRBD1 matching 7 bases. Trimming took 5 bases from V and 0 from J; bases not matched to a gene: 12. CDR3 length equals 17 residues. Germline CDR1 reads SGHTA; CDR2 reads FQGNSA. CDR3 nucleotide sequence: TGTGCCAGCAGCCTAAGGTCGGGACAGCTTACTAACTATGGCTACACCTTC. This sequence encodes CASSLRSGQLTNYGYTF.

In its sample, this clone was seen a few times. V and J are TRBV5-1 and TRBJ1-4; D is uncertain. The CDR3 sequence is 14 residues long. The germline V gene has CDR1 SGHRS and CDR2 YFSETQ. Trimming took off 1 base at V and 2 bases at J, with 6 bases between the two ends. The CDR3 region is CASSLFGTNEKLFF. CDR3 nucleotides: TGCGCCAGCAGCTTGTTCGGGACTAATGAAAAACTGTTTTTT.

The V call is TRBV10-1, the J call TRBJ2-3; tentative D call: TRBD2 (6 bases). V was pared by 6 bases and J by 3 bases, with 16 bases between. CDR1 is WNHNN and CDR2 is SYGVQD in the germline V gene (reference sequence). This CDR3 is built from 15 residues. For the CDR3, the DNA is TGCGCCAGCAGCCGGGAGACCAGGGAAACAGATACGCAGTATTTT. It yields the protein CASSRETRETDTQYF.

The chain recombines TRBV11-2 with TRBJ2-3, with 7 positions matching TRBD1. Germline V CDR1 and CDR2: SGHAT, FQNNGV. This CDR3 has 15 amino acids. V trimming: 3 bases; J trimming: 0 bases; junction bases outside the gene matches: 3. The CDR3 DNA is TGTGCCAGCAGCTTGAACAGGGGAAGCACAGATACGCAGTATTTT. It is translated as CASSLNRGSTDTQYF.

The chain uses TRBV11-3 and TRBJ2-7; TRBD2 aligns across 9 bases. The CDR3 runs to 16 residues. Germline V gives CDR1 SGHNT, CDR2 YENEEA. Trimming at V came to 5 bases and at J to 2 bases, leaving 10 bases not matched to a gene. CDR3 region: CASSPPSGLAAYEQYF. The CDR3 bases are TGTGCCAGCAGCCCCCCCTCGGGACTAGCAGCCTACGAGCAGTACTTC. The full variable domain, rest sourced from reference TRBV11-3 and TRBJ2-7, is EAGVVQSPRYKIIEKKQPVAFWCNPISGHNTLYWYLQNLGQGPELLIRYENEEAVDDSQLPKDRFSAERLKGVDSTLKIQPAELGDSAVYLCASSPPSGLAAYEQYFGPGTRLTVT.

The CDR3 region is CASSAGRANTEAFF. CDR3 nucleotide sequence: TGTGCCAGCAGTGCGGGGAGGGCTAACACTGAAGCTTTCTTT. The chain carries TRBV6-5 and TRBJ1-1; D is unclear. Trimming stripped 5 bases from V and 2 bases from J, with 12 bases between. Germline V gene sequence: CDR1 MNHEY, CDR2 SVGAGI. The CDR3 length is 14 residues.

This chain links TRBV29-1 with TRBJ2-4, with 7 bases matching TRBD1. Per germline, CDR1 SQVTM and CDR2 ANQGSEA. Unmatched junction bases numbered 7, after V lost 8 bases and J lost 3 bases. This CDR3 spans 13 amino acids. CDR3 sequence (DNA): TGCAGCATACTGACAGGGAGCAAAAACATTCAGTACTTC. Residues: CSILTGSKNIQYF. Full variable domain (outside the CDR3, taken from reference TRBV29-1 and TRBJ2-4): SAVISQKPSRDICQRGTSLTIQCQVDSQVTMMFWYRQQPGQSLTLIATANQGSEATYESGFVIDKFPISRPNLTFSTLTVSNMSPEDSSIYLCSILTGSKNIQYFGAGTRLSVL.

The rearrangement uses TRBV19 and TRBJ2-2; D possibly corresponds to TRBD2 (6 bases). The CDR3 is made up of 13 amino acids. V was pared by 8 bases and J by 0 bases, with 7 bases between. CDR1 and CDR2 (germline): LNHDA, SQIVND (reference sequence). CDR3 DNA sequence: TGTGCCAGTGCGGGACCGAACACCGGGGAGCTGTTTTTT. Translated: CASAGPNTGELFF.